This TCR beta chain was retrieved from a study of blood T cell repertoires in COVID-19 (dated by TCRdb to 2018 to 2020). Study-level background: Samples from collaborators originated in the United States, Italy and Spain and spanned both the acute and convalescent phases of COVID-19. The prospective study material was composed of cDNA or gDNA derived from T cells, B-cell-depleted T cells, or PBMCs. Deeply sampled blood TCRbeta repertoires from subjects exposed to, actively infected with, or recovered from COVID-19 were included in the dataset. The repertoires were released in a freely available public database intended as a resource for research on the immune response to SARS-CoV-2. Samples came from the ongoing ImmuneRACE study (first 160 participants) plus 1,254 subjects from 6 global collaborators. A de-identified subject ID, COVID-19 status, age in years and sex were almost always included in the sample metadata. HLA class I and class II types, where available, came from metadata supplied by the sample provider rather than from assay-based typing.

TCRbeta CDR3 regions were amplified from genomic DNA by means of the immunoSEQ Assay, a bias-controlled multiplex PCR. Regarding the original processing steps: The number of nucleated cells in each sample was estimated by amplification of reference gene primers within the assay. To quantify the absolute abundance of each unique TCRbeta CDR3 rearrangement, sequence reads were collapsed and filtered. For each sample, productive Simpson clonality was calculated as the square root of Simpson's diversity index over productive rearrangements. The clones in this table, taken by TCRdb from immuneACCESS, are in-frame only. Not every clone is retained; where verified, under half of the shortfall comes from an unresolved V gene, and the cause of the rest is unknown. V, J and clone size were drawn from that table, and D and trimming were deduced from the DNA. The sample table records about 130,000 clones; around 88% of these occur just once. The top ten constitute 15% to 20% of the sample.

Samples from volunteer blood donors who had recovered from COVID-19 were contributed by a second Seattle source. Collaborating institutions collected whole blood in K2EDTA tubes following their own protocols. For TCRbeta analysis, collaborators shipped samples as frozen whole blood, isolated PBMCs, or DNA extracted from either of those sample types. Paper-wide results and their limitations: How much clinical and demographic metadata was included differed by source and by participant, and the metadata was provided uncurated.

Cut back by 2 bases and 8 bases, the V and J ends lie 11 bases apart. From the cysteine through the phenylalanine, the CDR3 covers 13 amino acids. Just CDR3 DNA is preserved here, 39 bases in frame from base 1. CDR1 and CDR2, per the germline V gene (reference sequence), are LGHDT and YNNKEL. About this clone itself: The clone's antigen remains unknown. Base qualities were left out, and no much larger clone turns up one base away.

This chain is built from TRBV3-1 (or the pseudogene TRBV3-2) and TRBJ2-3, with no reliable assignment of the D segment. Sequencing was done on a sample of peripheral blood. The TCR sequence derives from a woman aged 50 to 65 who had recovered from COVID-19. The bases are TGTGCCAGCAGCCAAACTTTGCATGGTACGCAGTATTTT. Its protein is CASSQTLHGTQYF.